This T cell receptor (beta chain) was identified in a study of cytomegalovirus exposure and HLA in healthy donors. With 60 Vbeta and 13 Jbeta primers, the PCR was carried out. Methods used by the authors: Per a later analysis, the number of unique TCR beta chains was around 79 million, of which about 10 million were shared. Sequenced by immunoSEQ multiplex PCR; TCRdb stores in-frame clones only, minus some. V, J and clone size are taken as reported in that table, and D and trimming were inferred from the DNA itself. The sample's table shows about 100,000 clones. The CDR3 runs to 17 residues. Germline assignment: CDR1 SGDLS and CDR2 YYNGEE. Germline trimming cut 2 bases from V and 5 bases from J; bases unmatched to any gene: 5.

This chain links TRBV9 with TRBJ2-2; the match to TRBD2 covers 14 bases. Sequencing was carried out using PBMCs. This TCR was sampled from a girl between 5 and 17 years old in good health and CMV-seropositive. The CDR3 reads CASSVTSGGAVTGELFF. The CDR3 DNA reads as TGTGCCAGCAGCGTGACTAGCGGGGGGGCGGTGACCGGGGAGCTGTTTTTT.